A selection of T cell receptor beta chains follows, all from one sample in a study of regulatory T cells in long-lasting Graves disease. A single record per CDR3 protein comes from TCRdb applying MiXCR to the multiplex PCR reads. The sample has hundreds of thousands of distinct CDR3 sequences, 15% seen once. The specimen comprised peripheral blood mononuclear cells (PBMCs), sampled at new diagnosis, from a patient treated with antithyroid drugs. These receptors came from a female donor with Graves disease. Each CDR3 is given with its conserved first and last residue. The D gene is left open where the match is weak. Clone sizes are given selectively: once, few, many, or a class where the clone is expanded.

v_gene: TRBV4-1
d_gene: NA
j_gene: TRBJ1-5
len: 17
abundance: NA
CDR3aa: CASSQVQSDSSNQPQHF
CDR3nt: TGCGCCAGCAGCCAAGTACAATCGGACAGTTCTAATCAGCCCCAGCATTTT

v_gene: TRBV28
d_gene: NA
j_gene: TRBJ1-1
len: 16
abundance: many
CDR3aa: CASSPLKGGFNTEAFF
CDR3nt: TGTGCCAGCAGTCCCCTGAAAGGGGGGTTTAACACTGAAGCTTTCTTT

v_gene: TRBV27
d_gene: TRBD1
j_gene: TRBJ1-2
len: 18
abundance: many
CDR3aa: CASSSDPRQGVTNYGYTF
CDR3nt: TGTGCCAGCAGTTCAGACCCTAGACAGGGGGTGACTAACTATGGCTACACCTTC

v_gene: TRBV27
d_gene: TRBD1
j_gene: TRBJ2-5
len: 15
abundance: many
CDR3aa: CASSAKQGALETQYF
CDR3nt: TGTGCCAGCAGTGCCAAACAGGGGGCGCTTGAGACCCAGTACTTC

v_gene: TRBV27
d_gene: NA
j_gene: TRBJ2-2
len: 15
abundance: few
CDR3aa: CASSLSGGGPGELFF
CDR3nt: TGTGCCAGCAGTTTATCTGGAGGGGGCCCCGGGGAGCTGTTTTTT

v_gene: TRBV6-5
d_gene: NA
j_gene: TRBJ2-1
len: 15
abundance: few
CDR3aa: CASSYSSLGLSEQFF
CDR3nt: TGTGCCAGCAGTTACTCCTCCCTGGGACTCTCCGAGCAGTTCTTC

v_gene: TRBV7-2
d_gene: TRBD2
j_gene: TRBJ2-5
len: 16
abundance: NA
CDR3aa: CASSLDSTSGRANQYF
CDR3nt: TGTGCCAGCAGCTTAGACTCGACTAGCGGGAGGGCTAACCAGTACTTC

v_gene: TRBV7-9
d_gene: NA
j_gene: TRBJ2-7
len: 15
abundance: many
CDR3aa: CASSFRAGRSYEQYF
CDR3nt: TGTGCCAGCAGCTTTAGAGCGGGCAGGTCCTACGAGCAGTACTTC

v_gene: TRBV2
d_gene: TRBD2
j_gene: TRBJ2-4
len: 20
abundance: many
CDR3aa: CASTYGGSSGLPVAKNIQYF
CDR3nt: TGTGCCAGCACCTACGGGGGTTCTAGCGGGCTCCCGGTAGCCAAAAACATTCAGTACTTC

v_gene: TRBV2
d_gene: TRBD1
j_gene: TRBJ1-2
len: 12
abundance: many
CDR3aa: CASRAAGTADTF
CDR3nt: TGTGCCAGCAGAGCTGCCGGGACAGCCGACACCTTC

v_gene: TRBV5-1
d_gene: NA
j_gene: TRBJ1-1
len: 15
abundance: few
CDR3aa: CAGSSLRGLNTEAFF
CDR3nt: TGCGCCGGCAGCAGCCTCAGGGGTTTGAACACTGAAGCTTTCTTT

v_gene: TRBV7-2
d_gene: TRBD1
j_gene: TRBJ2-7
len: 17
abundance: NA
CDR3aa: CASSLELGTGMENEQYF
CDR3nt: TGTGCCAGCAGCTTAGAGTTAGGGACAGGAATGGAAAACGAGCAGTACTTC

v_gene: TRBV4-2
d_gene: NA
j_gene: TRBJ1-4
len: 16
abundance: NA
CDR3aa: CASSQEWRQKNEKLFF
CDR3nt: TGTGCCAGCAGCCAAGAGTGGCGTCAGAAGAATGAAAAACTGTTTTTT

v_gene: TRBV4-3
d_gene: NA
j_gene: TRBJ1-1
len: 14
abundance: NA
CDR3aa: CASSHARQNTEAFF
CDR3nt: TGCGCCAGCAGCCATGCTCGACAGAACACTGAAGCTTTCTTT

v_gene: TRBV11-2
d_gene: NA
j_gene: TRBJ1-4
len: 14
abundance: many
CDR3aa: CASSFTGGGEKLFF
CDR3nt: TGTGCCAGCAGCTTTACGGGTGGCGGGGAAAAACTGTTTTTT

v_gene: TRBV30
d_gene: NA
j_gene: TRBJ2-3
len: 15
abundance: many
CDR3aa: CAWSLGVPLTDTQYF
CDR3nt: TGTGCCTGGAGTCTCGGGGTTCCTCTCACAGATACGCAGTATTTT

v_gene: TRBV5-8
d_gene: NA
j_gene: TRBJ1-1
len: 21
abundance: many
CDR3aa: CASRPSLFRGGVGITSPEAFF
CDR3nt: TGTGCCAGCAGACCCTCGTTATTCAGGGGTGGGGTTGGCATTACCTCGCCTGAAGCTTTCTTT

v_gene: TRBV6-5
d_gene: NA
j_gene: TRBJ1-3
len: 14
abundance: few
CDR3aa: CASSYGGPGNTIYF
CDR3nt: TGTGCCAGCAGTTACGGGGGGCCTGGAAACACCATATATTTT

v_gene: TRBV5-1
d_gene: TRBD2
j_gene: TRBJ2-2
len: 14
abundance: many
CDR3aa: CASSWAGDTGELFF
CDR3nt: TGCGCCAGCAGCTGGGCGGGAGACACCGGGGAGCTGTTTTTT

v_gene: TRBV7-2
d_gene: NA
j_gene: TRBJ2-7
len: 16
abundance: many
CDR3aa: CASSFTGTGITYEQYF
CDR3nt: TGTGCCAGCAGCTTCACCGGGACGGGGATTACCTACGAGCAGTACTTC

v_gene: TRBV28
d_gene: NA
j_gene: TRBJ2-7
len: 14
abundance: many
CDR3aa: CASSRRDAGGEQYF
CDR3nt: TGTGCCAGCAGTCGGCGGGACGCCGGCGGGGAGCAGTACTTC

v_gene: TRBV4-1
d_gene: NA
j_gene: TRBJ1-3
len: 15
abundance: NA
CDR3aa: CASSQDAWDRNTIYF
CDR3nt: TGCGCCAGCAGCCAAGACGCCTGGGACAGAAACACCATATATTTT